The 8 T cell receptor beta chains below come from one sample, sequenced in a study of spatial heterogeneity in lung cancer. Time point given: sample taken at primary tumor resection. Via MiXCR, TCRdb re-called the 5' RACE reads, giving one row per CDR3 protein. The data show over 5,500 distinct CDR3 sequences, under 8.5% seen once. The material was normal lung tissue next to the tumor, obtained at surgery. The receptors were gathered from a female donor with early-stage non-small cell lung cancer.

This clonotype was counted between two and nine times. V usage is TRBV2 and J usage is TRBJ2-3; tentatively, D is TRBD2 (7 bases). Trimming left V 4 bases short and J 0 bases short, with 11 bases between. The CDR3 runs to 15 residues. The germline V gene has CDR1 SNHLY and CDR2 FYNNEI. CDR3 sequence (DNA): TGTGCCAGCAGTGCTGGGGGGGCTAGCACAGATACGCAGTATTTT. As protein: CASSAGGASTDTQYF.

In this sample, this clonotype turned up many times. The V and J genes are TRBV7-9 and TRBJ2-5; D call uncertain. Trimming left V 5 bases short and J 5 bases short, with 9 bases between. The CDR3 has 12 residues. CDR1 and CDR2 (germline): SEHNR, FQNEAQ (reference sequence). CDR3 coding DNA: TGTGCCAGCAGCGCTAGTGGGGAGACCCAGTACTTC. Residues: CASSASGETQYF.

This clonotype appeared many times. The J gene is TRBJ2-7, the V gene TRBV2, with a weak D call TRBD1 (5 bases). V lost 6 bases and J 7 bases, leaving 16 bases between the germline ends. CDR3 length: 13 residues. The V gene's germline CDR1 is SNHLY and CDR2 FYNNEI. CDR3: CASRPPGPLEQYF. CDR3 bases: TGTGCCAGCAGACCGCCAGGGCCACTGGAGCAGTACTTC.

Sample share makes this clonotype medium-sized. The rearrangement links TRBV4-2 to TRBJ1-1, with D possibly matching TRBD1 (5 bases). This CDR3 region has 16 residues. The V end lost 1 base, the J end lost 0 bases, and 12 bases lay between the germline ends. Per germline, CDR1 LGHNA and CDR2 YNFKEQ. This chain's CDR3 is CASSQGVGGMNTEAFF. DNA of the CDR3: TGTGCCAGCAGCCAAGGGGTCGGGGGAATGAACACTGAAGCTTTCTTT.

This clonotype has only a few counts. The CDR3 DNA is TGCGCCAGCAGCTTGGGTTCGGGCCACACAGATACGCAGTATTTT. This translates into CASSLGSGHTDTQYF. The J gene is TRBJ2-3, the V gene TRBV5-1; no reliable D call. V dropped 0 bases and J dropped 2 bases, with 10 bases sitting between them. The CDR3 covers 15 residues. Germline CDR1 reads SGHRS; CDR2 reads YFSETQ.

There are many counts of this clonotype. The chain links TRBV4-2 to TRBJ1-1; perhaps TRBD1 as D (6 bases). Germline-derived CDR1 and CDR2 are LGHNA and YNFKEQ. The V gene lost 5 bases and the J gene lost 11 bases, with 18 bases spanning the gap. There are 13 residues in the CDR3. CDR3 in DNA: TGTGCCAGCAGCGACGCGGGCAGGGGTCTCGCTTTCTTT. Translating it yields CASSDAGRGLAFF.

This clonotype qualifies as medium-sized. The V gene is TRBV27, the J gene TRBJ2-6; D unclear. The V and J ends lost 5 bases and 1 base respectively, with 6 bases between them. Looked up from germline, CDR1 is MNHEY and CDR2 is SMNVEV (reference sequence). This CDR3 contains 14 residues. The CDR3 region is CASSALSGANVLTF. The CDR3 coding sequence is TGTGCCAGCAGTGCTCTATCTGGGGCCAACGTCCTGACTTTC.

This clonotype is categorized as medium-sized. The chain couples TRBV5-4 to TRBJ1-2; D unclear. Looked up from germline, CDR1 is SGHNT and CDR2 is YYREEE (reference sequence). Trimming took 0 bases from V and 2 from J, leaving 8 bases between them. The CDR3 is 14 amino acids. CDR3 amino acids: CASSLARSNYGYTF. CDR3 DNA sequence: TGTGCCAGCAGCTTGGCCCGGTCGAACTATGGCTACACCTTC.